Below are 19 T cell receptor beta chains sequenced from a single sample in a study of cytomegalovirus exposure and HLA in healthy donors. The PCR ran on 60 Vbeta and 13 Jbeta primers. Assay: immunoSEQ multiplex PCR; the TCRdb copy retains only in-frame clones and omits some. Of 50,000 to 65,000 clones in the sample, approximately 82% were seen once. Sequences were obtained from PBMCs. All receptors come from a woman aged 40 to 49 in good health and CMV-seropositive.

The chain combines TRBV30 with TRBJ1-1; 7 bases fit TRBD1. V lost 2 bases to trimming and J lost 0 bases; unmatched junction nucleotides: 3. The CDR3 sequence is 14 residues long. Germline-derived CDR1 and CDR2 are GTSNPN and SVGIG (reference sequence). The CDR3 bases are TGTGCCTGGAGTCCGGGACAGCTGAACACTGAAGCTTTCTTT. This encodes CAWSPGQLNTEAFF.

This clone came up a few times. The chain joins TRBV6-5 to TRBJ2-7; the match to TRBD1 covers 7 bases. Germline V lookup: CDR1 MNHEY, CDR2 SVGAGI. J was trimmed by 3 bases and V by 5 bases; bases with no gene match: 10. CDR3 size: 15 residues. The CDR3: CASSRRQGSGYEQYF. DNA for the CDR3: TGTGCCAGCAGTCGTCGACAGGGTTCGGGCTACGAGCAGTACTTC.

This sequence joins TRBV15 and TRBJ1-1; D is undetermined. This CDR3 has 16 amino acids. Trimming took 0 bases from V and 0 from J, leaving 11 bases between them. CDR1 is LNHNV, CDR2 YYDKDF, per germline (reference sequence). The CDR3 DNA reads TGTGCCACCAGCAGAGATATAGCGGATTTGAACACTGAAGCTTTCTTT. Residues: CATSRDIADLNTEAFF.

V gene TRBV25-1 combines with J gene TRBJ2-7, with TRBD2 as a possible D gene (6 bases). The V gene's germline CDR1 is MGHDK and CDR2 SYGVNS. V was clipped by 6 bases and J by 3 bases, with 6 bases between them. CDR3 length: 11 residues. The DNA for the CDR3 is TGTGCCAGCAGGGACTACTACGAGCAGTACTTC. Amino acids: CASRDYYEQYF.

The rearrangement uses TRBV19 and TRBJ2-5; possible D gene TRBD2, 5 bases. The germline CDR1 and CDR2 sequences are LNHDA and SQIVND (reference sequence). Trimming cost V 3 bases and J 2 bases, with 19 bases left between them. CDR3 length: 17 residues. The CDR3 nucleotides are TGTGCCAGTAGTATCCGGGCTAGCAAGATAATTCAAGAGACCCAGTACTTC. It yields the protein CASSIRASKIIQETQYF.

The chain carries TRBV2 and TRBJ2-1; D may be TRBD2 (7 bases). The CDR3 covers 15 residues. Germline V CDR1 and CDR2: SNHLY, FYNNEI. Trimming cost V 5 bases and J 3 bases, with 14 bases left between them. CDR3 protein: CASSWGGRGYNEQFF. The CDR3 bases are TGTGCCAGCAGTTGGGGGGGCAGGGGCTACAATGAGCAGTTCTTC. The full variable domain, completed using reference TRBV2 and TRBJ2-1, is EPEVTQTPSHQVTQMGQEVILRCVPISNHLYFYWYRQILGQKVEFLVSFYNNEISEKSEIFDDQFSVERPDGSNFTLKIRSTKLEDSAMYFCASSWGGRGYNEQFFGPGTRLTVL.

V and J are TRBV6-1 and TRBJ2-7; 9 bases map to TRBD2. Trimming removed 7 bases from V and 2 bases from J; junction bases left unmatched: 6. This CDR3 has 14 residues. Per germline, CDR1 MNHNS and CDR2 SASEGT. In DNA form, the CDR3 reads TGTGCCAGCAAGGGCGGGGGGGCCCCCTACGAGCAGTACTTC. As protein: CASKGGGAPYEQYF.

This chain links TRBV25-1 with TRBJ1-5, with D possibly being TRBD1 (5 bases). Germline-derived CDR1 and CDR2 are MGHDK and SYGVNS. Trimming removed 1 base from V and 2 bases from J, with 15 bases in between. The CDR3 consists of 17 residues. The CDR3: CASSESRGMGGNQPQHF. CDR3 nucleotide sequence: TGTGCCAGCAGTGAATCCCGGGGGATGGGTGGCAATCAGCCCCAGCATTTT.

The rearrangement uses TRBV7-8 and TRBJ2-3; 10 bases agree with TRBD2. The CDR3 is 19 residues long. Germline V gene lookup returns CDR1 SGHVS and CDR2 FQNEAQ. With V trimmed by 1 base and J by 1 base, 11 bases remained unmatched. The CDR3 spells CASSLDRGGLAGGTDTQYF. CDR3 DNA: TGTGCCAGCAGCTTAGATCGGGGTGGTCTAGCGGGGGGCACAGATACGCAGTATTTT.

This clone was counted many times. This rearrangement joins TRBV7-8 to TRBJ2-7, with D hard to call. The CDR3 is 15 amino acids. Trimming took 1 base from V and 2 from J, leaving 12 bases between them. CDR1 is SGHVS and CDR2 is FQNEAQ in the germline V gene. DNA of the CDR3: TGTGCCAGCAGCTTAGAGGAGTACTCTACCTACGAGCAGTACTTC. Protein sequence: CASSLEEYSTYEQYF. Complete variable domain (other parts from reference TRBV7-8 and TRBJ2-7): GAGVSQSPRYKVAKRGQDVALRCDPISGHVSLFWYQQALGQGPEFLTYFQNEAQLDKSGLPSDRFFAERPEGSVSTLKIQRTQQEDSAVYLCASSLEEYSTYEQYFGPGTRLTVT.

In this sample, this clone turned up a few times. This chain connects TRBV6-5 to TRBJ1-2; 10 bases agree with TRBD1. Germline values: CDR1 MNHEY, CDR2 SVGAGI. There are 15 residues in the CDR3. J gave up 6 bases and V 6 bases, and 10 bases lay outside the gene matches. In DNA form, the CDR3 reads TGTGCCAGCAGGCGTACCGGGACAGGGGACAATGGCTACACCTTC. This codes for CASRRTGTGDNGYTF.

This chain's CDR3 is CASCDSSGDDGELFF. CDR3 in DNA: TGTGCCAGCTGCGACTCTAGCGGGGACGACGGGGAGCTGTTTTTT. The chain employs TRBV6-4 and TRBJ2-2, with 9 bases matching TRBD2. The CDR3 covers 15 residues. Germline-derived CDR1 and CDR2 are MRHNA and SNTAGT. The ends lost 8 bases at V and 7 bases at J; junction bases unmatched: 11.

The chain employs TRBV9 and TRBJ1-1; 7 nucleotides match TRBD1. J was trimmed by 3 bases and V by 3 bases; bases with no gene match: 5. The CDR3 consists of 14 residues. CDR1 is SGDLS, CDR2 YYNGEE, per germline. The CDR3 spells CASSGSGQYTEAFF. CDR3 in DNA: TGTGCCAGCAGCGGTTCGGGACAGTACACTGAAGCTTTCTTT.

This sequence joins TRBV5-1 and TRBJ2-7; 9 positions match TRBD1. The CDR3 extends over 15 amino acids. V lost 6 bases and J lost 4; bases outside the gene matches: 11. CDR1 and CDR2 (germline): SGHRS, YFSETQ. CDR3 DNA sequence: TGCGCCAGCACTGAGCGTGGACAGGGGTCTTACGAGCAGTACTTC. Amino acids: CASTERGQGSYEQYF.

CDR3 sequence (DNA): TGTGCCAGCAGCCCTCTTTCAGGACAGGGGAACACTGAAGCTTTCTTT. This codes for CASSPLSGQGNTEAFF. V is TRBV14 and J is TRBJ1-1; 8 bases agree with TRBD1. Germline-derived CDR1 and CDR2 are SGHDN and FVKESK. Trimming removed 4 bases from V and 1 base from J; junction bases left unmatched: 8. CDR3 length: 16 residues.

The V call is TRBV7-9, the J call TRBJ2-2; D is uncertain. The CDR3 loop spans 13 amino acids. Germline CDR1 and CDR2: SEHNR and FQNEAQ (reference sequence). With 1 base removed from V and 5 bases from J, the gap between germline ends came to 5 bases. DNA for the CDR3: TGTGCCAGCAGCTTAGGAGCAACCGGGGAGCTGTTTTTT. As protein: CASSLGATGELFF.

The rearrangement links TRBV2 to TRBJ1-1; D is ambiguous. The CDR3 spans 15 residues. Germline V CDR1 and CDR2: SNHLY, FYNNEI. Trimming took 6 bases from V and 5 from J, leaving 19 bases between them. CDR3 bases: TGTGCCAGCAGAGACCCCGGAGGGATCGGGACTGAAGCTTTCTTT. Translation gives CASRDPGGIGTEAFF.

The rearrangement uses TRBV6-6 and TRBJ1-1, with 8 bases that match TRBD1. V trimming: 7 bases; J trimming: 0 bases; junction bases outside the gene matches: 10. Germline values: CDR1 MNHNY, CDR2 SVGAGI (reference sequence). The CDR3 consists of 16 residues. The CDR3 loop is CASNLGQGTLNTEAFF. CDR3 coding DNA: TGTGCCAGCAATTTAGGACAGGGCACCTTGAACACTGAAGCTTTCTTT.

The chain combines TRBV2 with TRBJ2-2; 12 bases match TRBD1. With V trimmed by 7 bases and J by 7 bases, 7 bases remained unmatched. This CDR3 region has 15 residues. Germline V gene lookup returns CDR1 SNHLY and CDR2 FYNNEI. The chain's CDR3 is CASTGQGALGGELFF. Written as DNA, the CDR3 is TGTGCCAGCACGGGACAGGGGGCTTTGGGCGGGGAGCTGTTTTTT.